The 12 T cell receptor beta chains reported below all come from one sample, sequenced in a study of Graves' ophthalmopathy and Graves' hyperthyroidism. TCR beta CDR3 amplification used RNA transcripts. Scientists carried out first-round RT-PCR using HTBI primers and then a second-round multiplex PCR. MiXCR, run by TCRdb on the multiplex PCR reads, gives a single entry per CDR3 protein. The sample yields approximately 1.2 million distinct CDR3 sequences, 35% to 40% seen once. Sequences were obtained from peripheral blood or thyroid tissue (not recorded which). Receptors were obtained from an adult man with Graves' hyperthyroidism.

This clonotype was found many times. The V call is TRBV7-8, the J call TRBJ1-1, with D unclear. V was pared by 5 bases and J by 11 bases, with 12 bases between. CDR3 length: 11 residues. Germline-derived CDR1 and CDR2 are SGHVS and FQNEAQ. The CDR3 spells CASSIGRGAFF. In DNA, the CDR3 is TGTGCCAGCAGCATAGGACGTGGGGCTTTCTTT.

In this sample, this clonotype turned up once. With a much larger clone just one base away, this may be a read error. The gene calls are TRBV20-1 and TRBJ1-1, with no clear D. V dropped 0 bases and J dropped 3 bases, with 11 bases sitting between them. This CDR3 has 14 amino acids. Per germline, CDR1 DFQATT and CDR2 SNEGSKA (reference sequence). CDR3 in amino acids: CSARDTVGDTEAFF. The CDR3 coding sequence is TGCAGTGCTAGAGATACCGTGGGAGACACTGAAGCTTTCTTT.

As for this clonotype: Being one base from a much bigger clone, this may be a read error. The chain joins TRBV2 to TRBJ1-1; D is ambiguous. Trimming took off 8 bases at V and 1 base at J, with 17 bases between the two ends. The CDR3 is 15 amino acids. Germline CDR1 and CDR2: SNHLY and FYNNEI. The CDR3 loop reads CASARPEVANTEAFF. DNA for the CDR3: TGTGCCAGCGCTCGGCCAGAGGTGGCGAACACTGAAGCTTTCTTT.

This clonotype was detected only a few times. V gene TRBV11-2 combines with J gene TRBJ2-7; D possibly corresponds to TRBD2 (6 bases). Germline CDR1 reads SGHAT; CDR2 reads FQNNGV. There are 14 residues in the CDR3. Trimming shortened V by 5 bases and J by 3 bases, and 14 bases separated the two germline ends. In DNA form, the CDR3 reads TGTGCCAGCAGCCAAGGGAGGCAGTACTACGAGCAGTACTTC. It translates to CASSQGRQYYEQYF.

As to this clonotype: The junction shows a germline mismatch at one end, possibly a read error. The chain couples TRBV12-3 or TRBV12-4 to TRBJ2-6; perhaps TRBD1 as D (5 bases). The CDR3 runs 13 residues. DNA for the CDR3: TGTGCCAGCAGTTTATGGGGCTTGGACACTGAAGCTTTC. Protein product: CASSLWGLDTEAF.

This clonotype occurred many times. The chain has TRBV12-3 or TRBV12-4 and TRBJ2-7; 10 bases agree with TRBD2. V dropped 6 bases and J dropped 4; count of bases not matched to a gene: 6. The CDR3 is 14 amino acids. The CDR3 DNA sequence: TGTGCCAGCAGCTCACTAGCGGGGAAATACGAGCAGTACTTC. It codes for CASSSLAGKYEQYF.

The chain employs TRBV6-6 and TRBJ2-7; 7 positions match TRBD1. There are 18 residues in the CDR3. CDR1 and CDR2 from the germline V gene are MNHNY and SVGAGI (reference sequence). Trimming took 2 bases from V and 0 from J; bases not matched to a gene: 13. In DNA form, the CDR3 reads TGTGCCAGCAGTTACACTATACTCGCCCGGGACAGCTCCTACGAGCAGTACTTC. As protein: CASSYTILARDSSYEQYF.

This clonotype was seen a few times. V and J are TRBV20-1 and TRBJ2-7, with D possibly being TRBD2 (6 bases). Per the germline V gene, CDR1 is DFQATT and CDR2 is SNEGSKA (reference sequence). The V end lost 3 bases, the J end lost 2 bases, and 17 bases lay between the germline ends. The length of the CDR3 is 15 residues. In DNA form, the CDR3 reads TGCAGTGCTAGGGCACACGAACTAGCTGCCTACGAGCAGTACTTC. It specifies CSARAHELAAYEQYF.

The V and J genes are TRBV11-2 and TRBJ1-5, with D maybe TRBD1 (6 bases). V was trimmed by 1 base and J by 6 bases, leaving 13 bases between them. CDR1 is SGHAT and CDR2 is FQNNGV in the germline V gene. The CDR3 totals 15 residues. The CDR3 DNA reads as TGTGCCAGCAGCTTAGGAGGGCGGGGGGCTCAGCCCCAGCATTTT. This sequence encodes CASSLGGRGAQPQHF.

Many counts were recorded for this clonotype. The chain joins TRBV9 to TRBJ2-7, with TRBD2 identical over 8 bases. CDR1 is SGDLS and CDR2 is YYNGEE in the germline V gene. V was clipped by 0 bases and J by 0 bases; unmatched bases: 2. This CDR3 contains 15 residues. The CDR3 region has the DNA TGTGCCAGCAGCGTAGCGGGGGGGATCTCCTACGAGCAGTACTTC. Its translation: CASSVAGGISYEQYF.

This clonotype was observed at least ten times. This chain joins TRBV7-8 and TRBJ2-7; D perhaps matches TRBD2 (7 bases). Germline CDR1 reads SGHVS; CDR2 reads FQNEAQ. V lost 4 bases and J lost 5, with 15 bases in between. The CDR3 covers 14 residues. The CDR3 protein is CASSSRAGADEQYF. The CDR3 region has the DNA TGTGCCAGCAGCTCCCGTGCGGGGGCTGACGAGCAGTACTTC.

At least ten counts were recorded for this clonotype. V and J are TRBV2 and TRBJ1-5; maybe TRBD1 (5 bases). V shed 6 bases and J shed 1 base, with 16 bases lying between them. The CDR3 runs 16 residues. The germline V gene has CDR1 SNHLY and CDR2 FYNNEI. CDR3: CASSPTRGVSNQPQHF. CDR3 sequence (DNA): TGTGCCAGCAGCCCAACCCGGGGGGTCAGCAATCAGCCCCAGCATTTT.